This TCR beta chain emerged from a study of monozygotic twins with cystic fibrosis. Study-level information: Libraries were built from about 3 micrograms of fragmented DNA using about 14 PCR cycles.

Overall study findings and caveats: In 13 of 16 pairs, V gene usage was closest to the co-twin's. In this small cohort, shared CDR3 numbers showed no association with age, concordance or disease severity. The repertoire was suggested to be naive-dominated, clonality median 0.0095.

Germline loops: CDR1 LGHNA, CDR2 YNFKEQ. The CDR3 is made up of 18 amino acids. V dropped 1 base and J dropped 0; count of bases not matched to a gene: 8. Using immunoSEQ multiplex PCR, the repertoire was profiled, and TCRdb retains in-frame clones only, with some absent. The sample holds about 36,000 clones, approximately 87% seen once. Points on this clone: Its antigen is unknown.

This TCR derives from a girl aged 2-10 years with cystic fibrosis. The V call is TRBV4-2, the J call TRBJ2-1, with 8 bases that match TRBD2. Sequencing was performed on blood. CDR3 sequence reads: CASSQGLAGTDSYNEQFF. CDR3 in DNA: TGTGCCAGCAGCCAAGGGTTAGCGGGGACCGACTCCTACAATGAGCAGTTCTTC.